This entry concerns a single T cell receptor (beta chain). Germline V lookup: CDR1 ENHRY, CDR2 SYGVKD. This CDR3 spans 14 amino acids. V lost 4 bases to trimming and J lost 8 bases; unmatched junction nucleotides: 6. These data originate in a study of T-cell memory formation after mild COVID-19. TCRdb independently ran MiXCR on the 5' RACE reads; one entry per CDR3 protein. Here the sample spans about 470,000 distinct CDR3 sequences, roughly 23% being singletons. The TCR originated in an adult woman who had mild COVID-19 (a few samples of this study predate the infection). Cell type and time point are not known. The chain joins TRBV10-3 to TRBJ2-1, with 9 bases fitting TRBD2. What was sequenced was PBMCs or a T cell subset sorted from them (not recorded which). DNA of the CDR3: TGTGCCATCAGTGTAGCGGGGGATCACGATGAGCAGTTCTTC. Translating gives CAISVAGDHDEQFF.